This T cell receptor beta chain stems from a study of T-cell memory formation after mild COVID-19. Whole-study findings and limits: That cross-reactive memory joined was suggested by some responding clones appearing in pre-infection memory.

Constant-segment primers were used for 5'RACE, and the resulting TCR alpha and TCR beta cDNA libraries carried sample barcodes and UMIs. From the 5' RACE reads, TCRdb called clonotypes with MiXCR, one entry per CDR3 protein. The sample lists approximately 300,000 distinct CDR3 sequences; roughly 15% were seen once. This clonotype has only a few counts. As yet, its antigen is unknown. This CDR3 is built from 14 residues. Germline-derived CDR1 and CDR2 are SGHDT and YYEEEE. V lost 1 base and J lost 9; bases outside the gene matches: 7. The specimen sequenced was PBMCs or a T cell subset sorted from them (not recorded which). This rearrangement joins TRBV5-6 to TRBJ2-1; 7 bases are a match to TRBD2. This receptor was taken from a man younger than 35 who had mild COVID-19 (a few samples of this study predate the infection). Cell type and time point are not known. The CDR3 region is CASSLWAGDIEQFF. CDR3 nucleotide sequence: TGTGCCAGCAGCTTGTGGGCGGGGGATATTGAGCAGTTCTTC.